Following are 23 T cell receptor beta chains from one sample sequenced in a study of blood T cell repertoires in COVID-19. Data came from immunoSEQ multiplex PCR; TCRdb stores just in-frame clones and leaves some out. This table holds under 40,000 clones, 80% to 90% found once. The specimen sequenced was peripheral blood. The receptors were sampled from a man in his fifties or sixties with active COVID-19.

In regard to this clone: At one boundary the junction diverges from the germline segment, which might be a read error. The genes are TRBV18 and TRBJ1-3; perhaps TRBD1 as D (5 bases). The germline gives CDR1 KGHSH, CDR2 LQKENI. The CDR3 totals 13 residues. The CDR3 here is CASSPPGGLAIYF. DNA of the CDR3: TGTGCCAGCTCGCCACCGGGGGGACTGGCTATATATTTT.

The chain has TRBV19 and TRBJ1-1; the D is unclear. This CDR3 spans 15 amino acids. Germline V CDR1 and CDR2: LNHDA, SQIVND (reference sequence). V lost 3 bases, J lost 4 bases, and 15 bases lay in between. The CDR3 DNA follows: TGTGCCAGTAGTATTAATCGCGCAACGTCCACTGAAGCTTTCTTT. Translated: CASSINRATSTEAFF.

V is TRBV29-1 and J is TRBJ2-1, with TRBD2 as a possible D gene (6 bases). Germline V CDR1 and CDR2: SQVTM, ANQGSEA. The CDR3 totals 16 residues. Trimming removed 6 bases from V and 0 bases from J, with 18 bases in between. CDR3 amino acids: CSVTGLPSGSYNEQFF. In DNA form, the CDR3 reads TGCAGCGTGACGGGACTCCCCAGCGGCTCCTACAATGAGCAGTTCTTC.

The genes are TRBV19 and TRBJ1-5, with 7 bases that match TRBD1. Germline CDR1 is LNHDA and CDR2 is SQIVND (reference sequence). Trimming removed 2 bases from V and 0 bases from J; junction bases left unmatched: 4. The length of the CDR3 is 16 residues. In DNA form, the CDR3 reads TGTGCCAGTAGTATACGGGGACAGAATAGCAATCAGCCCCAGCATTTT. Encoded protein: CASSIRGQNSNQPQHF.

The J gene is TRBJ1-3, the V gene TRBV3-1 (or the pseudogene TRBV3-2); D gene ambiguous. Germline CDR1 LGHDT, CDR2 YNNKEL (reference sequence). This CDR3 comprises 12 residues. Deletions cut 8 bases from V and 3 bases from J, with 8 bases between. CDR3 sequence: CASGPSGNTIYF. In DNA form, the CDR3 reads TGTGCCAGCGGTCCCAGTGGAAACACCATATATTTT.

This rearrangement joins TRBV5-1 to TRBJ2-2; D may be TRBD1 (6 bases). Per the germline V gene, CDR1 is SGHRS and CDR2 is YFSETQ. V lost 3 bases and J lost 0, with 9 bases in between. CDR3 length: 15 amino acids. The CDR3 loop reads CASSWDNPNTGELFF. The CDR3 coding sequence is TGCGCCAGCAGCTGGGACAATCCGAACACCGGGGAGCTGTTTTTT.

The chain joins TRBV18 to TRBJ2-5; TRBD1 matches 7 bases. The CDR3 is made up of 17 amino acids. CDR1 is KGHSH and CDR2 is LQKENI in the germline V gene. V was pared by 4 bases and J by 3 bases, with 14 bases of the junction left unmatched. The CDR3 sequence: CASSQVGGGDAEETQYF. The CDR3 nucleotides read TGTGCCAGCTCACAGGTAGGGGGCGGCGATGCGGAAGAGACCCAGTACTTC.

The CDR3, as DNA: TGCAGCGTTCTATACAACAGGGGATCCTACGAGCAGTACTTC. Its protein product is CSVLYNRGSYEQYF. This chain links TRBV29-1 with TRBJ2-7; 7 positions match TRBD1. The CDR3 spans 14 residues. V shed 5 bases and J 1 base; nucleotides not matched to a gene: 8. Germline V gene sequence: CDR1 SQVTM, CDR2 ANQGSEA.

CDR3 nucleotide sequence: TGTGCCAGCAGCTTAGGCGGGCTCTCCTACAATGAGCAGTTCTTC. Translating it yields CASSLGGLSYNEQFF. This rearrangement joins TRBV7-3 to TRBJ2-1; a weak D match, TRBD2 (5 bases). The germline V gene has CDR1 SGHTA and CDR2 FQGTGA. V was trimmed by 2 bases and J by 0 bases, leaving 8 bases between them. The CDR3 length is 15 residues.

This clone turned up a few times. The V gene is TRBV2, the J gene TRBJ2-5; the match to TRBD2 covers 8 bases. Germline V gene lookup returns CDR1 SNHLY and CDR2 FYNNEI. This CDR3 has 14 residues. The CDR3 loop is CAPGERESGETQYF. In DNA, the CDR3 is TGTGCGCCGGGGGAGCGGGAGAGCGGAGAGACCCAGTACTTC.

The rearrangement links TRBV6-2 or TRBV6-3 to TRBJ2-1, with 11 positions matching TRBD2. Germline CDR1 reads MNHEY; CDR2 reads SVGEGT. The junction had 10 bases not matched to a gene; V was cut back by 2 bases and J by 7 bases. The CDR3 length is 17 residues. The CDR3 spells CASSYVTSGIRGNEQFF. The CDR3 nucleotides are TGTGCCAGCAGTTACGTGACTAGCGGGATCCGGGGTAATGAGCAGTTCTTC.

This clone was recorded only once. This chain joins TRBV11-2 and TRBJ2-7; D gene uncertain. The CDR3 consists of 13 residues. Germline V CDR1 and CDR2: SGHAT, FQNNGV. V was shortened by 5 bases and J by 3 bases, with 11 bases between the two germline ends. The CDR3 nucleotides are TGTGCCAGCAGCCCGGTGGGCAGCTACGAGCAGTACTTC. Residues: CASSPVGSYEQYF.

The chain is built from TRBV27 and TRBJ2-3, with TRBD1 matching over 8 bases. Trimming took 8 bases from V and 2 from J; bases not matched to a gene: 12. The CDR3 loop spans 16 amino acids. The germline V gene has CDR1 MNHEY and CDR2 SMNVEV (reference sequence). This CDR3 reads CASRRQGPLLTDTQYF. The DNA for the CDR3 is TGTGCCAGCCGCCGACAGGGGCCCCTCCTCACAGATACGCAGTATTTT.

The chain is built from TRBV15 and TRBJ2-1; D might be TRBD1 (6 bases). Germline V lookup: CDR1 LNHNV, CDR2 YYDKDF (reference sequence). There are 16 residues in the CDR3. V lost 6 bases and J 3 bases, leaving 18 bases between the germline ends. CDR3 sequence: CATSPGAGTLYNEQFF. CDR3 in DNA: TGTGCCACCAGTCCAGGGGCAGGGACGCTCTACAATGAGCAGTTCTTC.

A few counts support this clone. Other DNA sequences within the sample encode an identical CDR3. The V gene is TRBV5-1, the J gene TRBJ1-5; D perhaps matches TRBD1 (5 bases). The CDR3 runs 15 residues. The germline gives CDR1 SGHRS, CDR2 YFSETQ. Trimming cost V 2 bases and J 4 bases, with 13 bases left between them. CDR3 in amino acids: CASSLLGGRNQPQHF. In DNA, the CDR3 is TGCGCCAGCAGCTTACTCGGGGGTAGGAATCAGCCCCAGCATTTT. The full variable domain, completed using reference TRBV5-1 and TRBJ1-5, is KAGVTQTPRYLIKTRGQQVTLSCSPISGHRSVSWYQQTPGQGLQFLFEYFSETQRNKGNFPGRFSGRQFSNSRSEMNVSTLELGDSALYLCASSLLGGRNQPQHFGDGTRLSIL.

The V and J genes are TRBV30 and TRBJ1-6, with 7 bases lining up with TRBD1. J gave up 12 bases and V 3 bases, and 20 bases lay outside the gene matches. The germline V gene encodes CDR1 GTSNPN and CDR2 SVGIG (reference sequence). This CDR3 is 17 amino acids long. The CDR3: CAWSSRGSYRGEGPLHF. DNA of the CDR3: TGTGCCTGGAGCAGCCGCGGTTCCTACAGGGGTGAGGGACCCCTCCACTTT.

The chain recombines TRBV20-1 with TRBJ1-1; D not certain. The CDR3 extends over 13 amino acids. The germline V and J ends were trimmed by 3 bases and 0 bases, with 8 bases remaining between them. Germline CDR1 DFQATT, CDR2 SNEGSKA (reference sequence). The CDR3 DNA reads TGCAGTGCTAGTTCGGGGATGAACACTGAAGCTTTCTTT. Protein: CSASSGMNTEAFF.

This clone was observed a handful of times. The gene calls are TRBV6-5 and TRBJ1-6; no clear D. The CDR3 is made up of 13 amino acids. Trimming shortened V by 6 bases and J by 10 bases, and 13 bases separated the two germline ends. The V gene's germline CDR1 is MNHEY and CDR2 SVGAGI. The CDR3 reads CASRRSEGSPLHF. CDR3 coding DNA: TGTGCCAGCAGGAGGTCCGAAGGATCACCCCTCCACTTT.

The genes are TRBV27 and TRBJ1-2; no reliable D call. The CDR3 extends over 14 amino acids. The germline V gene has CDR1 MNHEY and CDR2 SMNVEV (reference sequence). V lost 5 bases and J lost 8, with 18 bases in between. The DNA for the CDR3 is TGTGCCAGCAGTACTTCCGGGGTCCATAAGGGCTACACCTTC. Translated: CASSTSGVHKGYTF.

Here the CDR3 reads CSVEAREWGTEAFF. CDR3 nucleotide sequence: TGCAGCGTTGAGGCGAGGGAATGGGGAACTGAAGCTTTCTTT. V and J are TRBV29-1 and TRBJ1-1; D is unclear. In germline, CDR1 is SQVTM, CDR2 ANQGSEA. The V end lost 3 bases, the J end lost 5 bases, and 16 bases lay between the germline ends. The CDR3 has 14 residues.

This clone was recorded once. The rearrangement uses TRBV10-2 and TRBJ2-5; TRBD2 matches 9 bases. Trimming cost V 8 bases and J 4 bases; bases outside gene matches: 5. This CDR3 has 13 amino acids. Germline V gene sequence: CDR1 WSHSY, CDR2 SAAADI. CDR3 nucleotides: TGCGCCAGCGCCGGGACTAGCAGAGAGACCCAGTACTTC. Translated, it gives CASAGTSRETQYF.

V and J are TRBV27 and TRBJ2-7; 7 positions agree with TRBD1. V shed 5 bases, J shed 2 bases, and the junction held 9 bases outside the gene matches. The CDR3 sequence is 15 residues long. Germline V gene sequence: CDR1 MNHEY, CDR2 SMNVEV (reference sequence). The CDR3 here is CASSGRETGPYEQYF. DNA of the CDR3: TGTGCCAGCAGTGGTCGTGAGACAGGGCCCTACGAGCAGTACTTC.

The gene calls are TRBV16 and TRBJ2-3, with D perhaps TRBD2 (6 bases). Germline loops: CDR1 KGHSY, CDR2 FQNENV. CDR3 length: 15 amino acids. Trimming took 4 bases from V and 0 from J, leaving 11 bases between them. The DNA for the CDR3 is TGTGCCAGCAGCCGCGGGACTCCTAGCACAGATACGCAGTATTTT. It codes for CASSRGTPSTDTQYF.